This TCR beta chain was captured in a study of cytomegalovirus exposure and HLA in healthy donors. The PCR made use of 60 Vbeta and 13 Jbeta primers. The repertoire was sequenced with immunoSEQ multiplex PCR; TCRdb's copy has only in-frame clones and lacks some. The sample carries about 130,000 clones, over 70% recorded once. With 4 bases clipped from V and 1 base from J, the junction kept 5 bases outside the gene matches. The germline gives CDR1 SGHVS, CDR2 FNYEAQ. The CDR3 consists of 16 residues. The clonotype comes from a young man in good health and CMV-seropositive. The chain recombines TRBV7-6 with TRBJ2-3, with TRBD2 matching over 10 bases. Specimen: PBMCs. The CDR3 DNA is TGTGCCAGCAGCTCCCGAGGGACTAGCGGCACAGATACGCAGTATTTT. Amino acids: CASSSRGTSGTDTQYF.